This T cell receptor (beta chain) was sequenced in a study of blood T cell repertoires in COVID-19. This clone is a singleton in its sample. Participants' reported clinical history set cohort assignment. Libraries were prepared by immunoSEQ multiplex PCR; TCRdb keeps only in-frame clonotypes and omits some of them. The table records approximately 470,000 clones, around 87% of them present only once. The germline V gene has CDR1 SGHTA and CDR2 FQGNSA. Trimming shortened V by 5 bases and J by 7 bases, and 14 bases separated the two germline ends. The CDR3 is 13 amino acids. This clonotype was obtained from a woman between 18 and 29 years old who had recovered from COVID-19. The J gene is TRBJ1-2, the V gene TRBV7-2, with D possibly matching TRBD1 (6 bases). The sequenced sample consisted of PBMCs or T cells enriched from blood (not recorded which). The CDR3 loop is CASSPKIGGGYTF. CDR3 coding DNA: TGTGCCAGCAGCCCAAAGATAGGGGGTGGCTACACCTTC.